The clone carrying this T cell receptor (beta chain) appeared a few times. Its antigen is unidentified. One entry per CDR3 protein results from TCRdb running MiXCR on the RT-PCR reads. The table records some 500,000 distinct CDR3 sequences, less than 30% of them present only once. With 4 bases removed from V and 7 bases from J, the gap between germline ends came to 8 bases. The CDR3 is 12 amino acids. This entry is derived from a study of response to subunit inactivated influenza vaccine. Points from the study as a whole: Only a handful of new T cells, the authors suggested, are recruited with each seasonal influenza vaccination.

The chain joins TRBV12-3 or TRBV12-4 to TRBJ2-1; D gene uncertain. The TCR sequence derives from a man aged 50-60 years who received an inactivated influenza vaccine. Sequences were derived from CD4+ T cells sorted from PBMCs, sampled 5 days after vaccination. The CDR3 protein is CASSSPVNEQFF. CDR3 sequence (DNA): TGTGCCAGCAGTTCCCCCGTGAATGAGCAGTTCTTC.